These T cell receptor beta chains were read from a single sample in a study of T cells after posttransplantation cyclophosphamide. Measured with immunoSEQ multiplex PCR; TCRdb has only the in-frame clones, and not every one. The sample shows around 24,000 clones, none of them appearing just once. Sequenced material: PBMCs. The receptors originated from a woman aged 60-75 years in good health, CMV-negative, and a related stem cell transplant donor. Both conserved end residues are part of each CDR3. A D gene is named only where the DNA matches it firmly. Rows give clone size only sometimes, using once, few, many, or a class for an expanded clone.

>TRBJ2-7|TRBD1|many|TRBV19
CASSTRDRGLEQYF
TGTGCCAGTAGTACCCGGGACAGGGGGCTCGAGCAGTACTTC
>TRBJ2-1|TRBD2|few|TRBV29-1
CSVSGTSGRANLHEQFF
TGCAGCGTTTCCGGGACTAGCGGGAGGGCCAATTTACACGAGCAGTTCTTC
>TRBJ2-2|TRBD1|many|TRBV4-3
CASSQGDRENTGELFF
TGCGCCAGCAGCCAAGGGGACAGGGAGAACACCGGGGAGCTGTTTTTT
>TRBJ1-2|-|many|TRBV4-1
CASSQVIGQGNYGYTF
TGCGCCAGCAGCCAAGTTATAGGGCAGGGGAACTATGGCTACACCTTC
>TRBJ2-5|TRBD1|many|TRBV19
CASSNQDRGKETQYF
TGTGCCAGTAGTAACCAAGACAGGGGGAAAGAGACCCAGTACTTC
>TRBJ2-2|TRBD2|many|TRBV19
CASSMLAGGPGELFF
TGTGCCAGTAGTATGCTAGCGGGGGGGCCCGGGGAGCTGTTTTTT
>TRBJ2-5|-|many|TRBV9
CASSPSTGKTQYF
TGTGCCAGCAGCCCATCGACAGGAAAGACCCAGTACTTC
>TRBJ2-7|-|many|TRBV30
CAWSVTSKGNLYF
TGTGCCTGGAGTGTCACCTCAAAGGGGAATTTGTACTTC
>TRBJ2-6|-|medium-sized|TRBV28
CASSFLAGKSPVSGANVLTF
TGTGCCAGCAGTTTTCTAGCAGGAAAATCCCCTGTCTCTGGGGCCAACGTCCTGACTTTC
>TRBJ2-7|TRBD1|-|TRBV29-1
CSVGTVAYEQYF
TGCAGCGTCGGGACAGTAGCCTACGAGCAGTACTTC
>TRBJ2-3|-|-|TRBV14
CASSQYGTDTQYF
TGTGCCAGCAGCCAATATGGCACAGATACGCAGTATTTT
>TRBJ1-6|-|many|TRBV5-4
CASSLDRSNSPLHF
TGTGCCAGCAGCTTGGACAGGAGTAATTCACCCCTCCACTTT
>TRBJ1-4|-|many|TRBV5-1
CASSASGKDGEKLFF
TGCGCCAGCAGCGCTTCCGGGAAAGACGGTGAAAAACTGTTTTTT
>TRBJ2-1|TRBD1|many|TRBV19
CASTGTGPFRQFF
TGTGCCAGTACCGGGACAGGTCCCTTTCGGCAGTTCTTC
>TRBJ1-5|TRBD1|many|TRBV19
CASNRQGAWNQPQHF
TGTGCCAGTAACCGACAGGGGGCTTGGAATCAGCCCCAGCATTTT
>TRBJ2-5|-|many|TRBV2
CASSEAFMGPQETQYF
TGTGCCAGCAGTGAAGCATTCATGGGGCCACAAGAGACCCAGTACTTC
>TRBJ2-7|TRBD2|many|TRBV5-4
CASSLGEGGHEQYF
TGTGCCAGCAGCTTGGGGGAGGGTGGCCACGAGCAGTACTTC
>TRBJ1-5|TRBD1|many|TRBV7-2
CASSSPDRGNQPQHF
TGTGCCAGCAGCTCGCCGGACAGGGGTAATCAGCCCCAGCATTTT
>TRBJ1-1|-|many|TRBV5-1
CASSFRRGATEAFF
TGCGCCAGCAGCTTTCGCCGGGGGGCAACTGAAGCTTTCTTT
>TRBJ1-6|-|many|TRBV7-9
CASSLARAGAGSPLHF
TGTGCCAGCAGCTTAGCGCGGGCAGGGGCAGGGTCACCCCTCCACTTT
>TRBJ2-4|-|many|TRBV27
CALREDIQYF
TGTGCCTTGAGAGAAGACATTCAGTACTTC
>TRBJ1-1|-|many|TRBV6-5
CASSYEGSGTEAFF
TGTGCCAGCAGTTACGAGGGTAGTGGGACTGAAGCTTTCTTT
>TRBJ2-3|-|-|TRBV6-1
CASSDRLGTDTQYF
TGTGCCAGCAGTGATAGACTAGGCACAGATACGCAGTATTTT
>TRBJ2-1|TRBD2|many|TRBV7-2
CASSPTSGRAANEQFF
TGTGCCAGCAGCCCCACTAGCGGGAGGGCCGCGAATGAGCAGTTCTTC
>TRBJ2-3|TRBD1|-|TRBV7-2
CASSRQHRTGGSDTQYF
TGTGCCAGCAGCCGCCAACACCGGACAGGGGGCTCAGATACGCAGTATTTT
>TRBJ2-1|-|many|TRBV2
CASTLKSSSYNEQFF
TGTGCCAGCACTCTCAAGTCCAGCTCCTACAATGAGCAGTTCTTC
>TRBJ2-3|-|many|TRBV5-5
CASSFQQGGTDTQYF
TGTGCCAGCAGCTTCCAACAGGGTGGGACAGATACGCAGTATTTT